This TCR beta chain was sequenced in a study of shared clonotypes between healthy human individuals. Per the germline V gene, CDR1 is MNHNS and CDR2 is SASEGT. This CDR3 contains 14 residues. The V gene lost 6 bases and the J gene lost 4 bases, with 12 bases spanning the gap. Deep-level assay runs were performed. Assay: immunoSEQ multiplex PCR; the TCRdb copy retains only in-frame clones and omits some. The data hold a few million clones, with roughly nine tenths observed a single time. As to this clone: Its target is not known.

Overall study findings and caveats: Few donors limited the genetic and exposure-history diversity represented.

Sequencing used naive CD4+ T cells sorted from blood. Subset of the sample: CD45RA+ positively selected. This TCR was recovered from a man aged 18 to 29 in good health. V usage is TRBV6-1 and J usage is TRBJ2-2; tentatively, D is TRBD1 (6 bases). The CDR3 spells CASRPTGSTGELFF. The DNA of the CDR3 is TGTGCCAGCAGGCCCACAGGGTCCACCGGGGAGCTGTTTTTT.